The 8 T cell receptor beta chains presented below share a single source sample, sequenced in a study of shared clonotypes between healthy human individuals. Profiled with immunoSEQ multiplex PCR; TCRdb holds only in-frame clones, not every one. There are 400,000 to 600,000 clones in the sample; about three quarters occur only once, and under 15% lies in the top ten. Sequencing used PBMCs. Receptors were obtained from a woman between 35 and 50 years old in good health. Some clones in this sample may be carry-over from other donors' samples.

This rearrangement joins TRBV6-1 to TRBJ1-5; TRBD1 matches 7 bases. J was trimmed by 5 bases and V by 10 bases; bases with no gene match: 8. CDR3 size: 13 residues. Germline V lookup: CDR1 MNHNS, CDR2 SASEGT. The CDR3 protein is CAISRDSDQPQHF. The CDR3 nucleotides are TGTGCCATCAGCCGGGACAGCGATCAGCCCCAGCATTTT.

In this sample, this clone turned up once. The chain employs TRBV27 and TRBJ2-7; D possibly matches TRBD1 or TRBD2 (5 bases each). Trimming took off 8 bases at V and 2 bases at J, with 16 bases between the two ends. CDR3 size: 14 residues. CDR1 and CDR2 (germline): MNHEY, SMNVEV (reference sequence). CDR3 nucleotides: TGTGCCAGCGGAGGAAGGGGCAGCCCCTACGAGCAGTACTTC. Protein sequence: CASGGRGSPYEQYF.

The chain employs TRBV11-1 and TRBJ2-7; D unresolved. Trimming removed 8 bases from V and 5 bases from J, with 10 bases in between. Germline CDR1 and CDR2: SGHAT and FQDESV (reference sequence). The CDR3 extends over 11 amino acids. CDR3: CASLNGDEQYF. The CDR3 DNA reads as TGTGCCAGCCTTAATGGAGACGAGCAGTACTTC.

The chain is built from TRBV29-1 and TRBJ2-3, with D possibly TRBD2 on 5 matching bases. CDR1 SQVTM and CDR2 ANQGSEA come from the germline V gene. The CDR3 length is 14 residues. V lost 7 bases and J lost 4, with 18 bases in between. The CDR3 DNA reads TGCAGCGCCGAGGGTGGAGAGGGTGCAGATACGCAGTATTTT. Its protein is CSAEGGEGADTQYF.

V gene TRBV5-1 combines with J gene TRBJ2-5; TRBD1 or TRBD2 may be the D gene (5 bases each). In germline, CDR1 is SGHRS, CDR2 YFSETQ. Trimming pared 0 bases from V and 1 base from J, leaving 13 bases between. The CDR3 has 16 residues. CDR3 in amino acids: CASSLGGARVQETQYF. The CDR3 DNA sequence: TGCGCCAGCAGCTTGGGAGGGGCCAGGGTCCAAGAGACCCAGTACTTC.

CDR3 sequence reads: CASSSTGGTYNEQFF. Written as DNA, the CDR3 is TGTGCCAGCAGCTCTACCGGCGGGACCTACAATGAGCAGTTCTTC. The chain uses TRBV7-3 and TRBJ2-1, with a tentative D call TRBD2 (6 bases). The CDR3 consists of 15 residues. The V and J ends lost 4 bases and 2 bases respectively, with 12 bases between them. Germline assignment: CDR1 SGHTA and CDR2 FQGTGA.

The CDR3 sequence: CASSRLGGAVSYNEQFF. CDR3 nucleotide sequence: TGTGCCAGCAGCCGCCTGGGGGGAGCGGTCTCCTACAATGAGCAGTTCTTC. The rearrangement joins TRBV11-3 to TRBJ2-1, with D possibly TRBD2 on 6 matching bases. Germline CDR1 SGHNT, CDR2 YENEEA. The CDR3 runs 17 residues. V was shortened by 5 bases and J by 0 bases, with 17 bases between the two germline ends. Looking up the rest from reference TRBV11-3 and TRBJ2-1 gives the full variable domain: EAGVVQSPRYKIIEKKQPVAFWCNPISGHNTLYWYLQNLGQGPELLIRYENEEAVDDSQLPKDRFSAERLKGVDSTLKIQPAELGDSAVYLCASSRLGGAVSYNEQFFGPGTRLTVL.

The V gene is TRBV30, the J gene TRBJ1-4; TRBD1 might be the D (5 bases). The CDR3 runs 13 residues. In germline, CDR1 is GTSNPN, CDR2 SVGIG (reference sequence). V lost 2 bases to trimming and J lost 10 bases, with 14 bases between them. Here the CDR3 DNA reads TGTGCCTGGAGTATGGGCGGCGGGGGAAAACTGTTTTTT. This encodes CAWSMGGGGKLFF.